Following are 29 T cell receptor beta chains from one sample sequenced in a study of PD-1 blockade in classical Hodgkin lymphoma. Every one of the patients relapsed after autologous stem cell transplantation (brentuximab vedotin exposure was variable). Assay used: immunoSEQ multiplex PCR; TCRdb lists only in-frame clones, some missing. The sample has about 13,000 clones, roughly 78% seen once. The sample here was peripheral blood mononuclear cells (PBMCs), taken at baseline. These receptor sequences come from a human donor with classical Hodgkin lymphoma.

The chain employs TRBV5-6 and TRBJ2-7; perhaps TRBD1 as D (6 bases). The ends were cut back, 0 bases at V and 2 bases at J, with 15 bases in the middle. This CDR3 is 16 amino acids long. Germline-derived CDR1 and CDR2 are SGHDT and YYEEEE. The CDR3 DNA is TGTGCCAGCAGCTTGGGGGCCCAGGGGCCTACCTACGAGCAGTACGTC. The encoded protein is CASSLGAQGPTYEQYV.

The V call is TRBV7-2, the J call TRBJ2-7, with 10 bases that match TRBD1. Germline V gives CDR1 SGHTA, CDR2 FQGNSA. The ends lost 3 bases at V and 2 bases at J; junction bases unmatched: 13. The CDR3 has 18 residues. The CDR3 loop is CASSFGQGVPLAAYEQYF. The CDR3 DNA sequence: TGTGCCAGCAGCTTCGGACAGGGGGTGCCACTAGCCGCCTACGAGCAGTACTTC.

The rearrangement uses TRBV27 and TRBJ2-2; 9 bases fit TRBD1. Germline V CDR1 and CDR2: MNHEY, SMNVEV (reference sequence). CDR3 length: 16 amino acids. V trimming: 5 bases; J trimming: 7 bases; junction bases outside the gene matches: 11. Here the CDR3 reads CASSRLQGAHVGELFF. For the CDR3, the DNA is TGTGCCAGCAGTCGACTACAGGGGGCGCATGTCGGGGAGCTGTTTTTT.

V usage is TRBV4-1 and J usage is TRBJ2-7; 8 nucleotides match TRBD2. Germline V lookup: CDR1 MGHRA, CDR2 YSYEKL. The CDR3 totals 16 residues. The ends lost 0 bases at V and 3 bases at J; junction bases unmatched: 7. CDR3 loop: CASSQERREGVYEQYF. In DNA, the CDR3 is TGCGCCAGCAGCCAAGAGAGACGGGAGGGCGTCTACGAGCAGTACTTC.

A note on this clone: Germline is not matched at one junction end, which may reflect a read error. The chain carries TRBV5-4 and TRBJ1-1; D remains ambiguous. This CDR3 is built from 15 residues. Germline V gives CDR1 SGHNT, CDR2 YYREEE (reference sequence). The CDR3 spells CASSQDLGVRAEAFF. DNA of the CDR3: TGCGCCAGCAGCCAAGACCTCGGGGTTCGCGCTGAAGCTTTCTTT.

This rearrangement joins TRBV11-2 to TRBJ1-1; a weak D match, TRBD1 (5 bases). The germline V gene encodes CDR1 SGHAT and CDR2 FQNNGV. The CDR3 spans 12 residues. Between the trimmed V and J ends, which lost 5 bases and 4 bases, there was a span of 8 bases. The CDR3 sequence: CASSPGGTEAFF. CDR3 sequence (DNA): TGTGCCAGCAGCCCGGGGGGCACTGAAGCTTTCTTT. The variable domain in full, with the rest retrieved from reference TRBV11-2 and TRBJ1-1, is EAGVAQSPRYKIIEKRQSVAFWCNPISGHATLYWYQQILGQGPKLLIQFQNNGVVDDSQLPKDRFSAERLKGVDSTLKIQPAKLEDSAVYLCASSPGGTEAFFGQGTRLTVV.

Concerning this clone itself: This sample includes further DNA sequences coding for the same CDR3. The genes are TRBV6-6 and TRBJ1-6; D may be TRBD1 (5 bases). V lost 2 bases and J 8 bases, leaving 10 bases between the germline ends. The CDR3 is 14 residues long. Germline V lookup: CDR1 MNHNY, CDR2 SVGAGI (reference sequence). CDR3 amino acids: CASSYGGDHSPLHF. As DNA, the CDR3 is TGTGCCAGCAGTTACGGGGGGGATCATTCACCCCTCCACTTT.

This clone has only one observation. The chain employs TRBV5-1 and TRBJ2-2, with D possibly matching TRBD1 (5 bases). CDR3 length: 14 residues. Looked up from germline, CDR1 is SGHRS and CDR2 is YFSETQ. Trimming took off 4 bases at V and 8 bases at J, with 15 bases between the two ends. Written as DNA, the CDR3 is TGCGCCAGCAGCGACGGACACCGCACAGGGGAGCTGTTTTTT. It yields the protein CASSDGHRTGELFF.

The table lists this clone with a count of one. The chain carries TRBV5-4 and TRBJ1-2; TRBD1 is a possible D gene (6 bases). The germline CDR1 and CDR2 sequences are SGHNT and YYREEE (reference sequence). Trimming pared 0 bases from V and 6 bases from J, leaving 15 bases between. This CDR3 comprises 15 residues. CDR3: CASSLGPGRQDGYTF. CDR3 coding DNA: TGTGCCAGCAGCTTGGGCCCGGGGCGACAGGATGGCTACACCTTC.

This clone was observed once. V is TRBV28 and J is TRBJ1-4; weak D call: TRBD1 (6 bases). This CDR3 spans 16 amino acids. The V end lost 3 bases, the J end lost 4 bases, and 15 bases lay between the germline ends. Germline assignment: CDR1 MDHEN and CDR2 SYDVKM. CDR3 nucleotide sequence: TGTGCCAGCAGTTTCCCCACGACAGGTTATAATGAAAAACTGTTTTTT. Encoded protein: CASSFPTTGYNEKLFF.

The chain links TRBV7-2 to TRBJ2-5; tentative D call: TRBD2 (5 bases). The V gene's germline CDR1 is SGHTA and CDR2 FQGNSA. Trimming cost V 1 base and J 6 bases, with 15 bases left between them. This CDR3 has 15 residues. The DNA of the CDR3 is TGTGCCAGCAGCTTAGAGTCCGGTAGCGCCCAGACCCAGTACTTC. Translated, it gives CASSLESGSAQTQYF.

The chain is built from TRBV4-2 and TRBJ2-7; TRBD2 is a possible D gene (7 bases). Germline lookup yields CDR1 LGHNA and CDR2 YNFKEQ. V lost 5 bases and J 3 bases, leaving 17 bases between the germline ends. This CDR3 is built from 15 residues. For the CDR3, the DNA is TGTGCCAGCAGCTCCATTGGAGGGGGGGACTACGAGCAGTACGTC. Amino acid sequence: CASSSIGGGDYEQYV.

The chain uses TRBV5-5 and TRBJ2-4; a weak D match, TRBD2 (7 bases). Germline CDR1 and CDR2: SGHKS and YYEKEE (reference sequence). The CDR3 runs to 18 residues. Trimming removed 1 base at V and 1 base at J, with 18 bases between. CDR3 protein: CASSLLRGGTSAKNIQYF. CDR3 sequence (DNA): TGTGCCAGCAGCTTGCTCAGGGGAGGGACCTCGGCCAAAAACATTCAGTACTTC.

The rearrangement links TRBV7-6 to TRBJ2-5; D remains ambiguous. The CDR3 is 14 amino acids. The V gene's germline CDR1 is SGHVS and CDR2 FNYEAQ. The germline V and J ends were trimmed by 10 bases and 1 base, with 16 bases remaining between them. CDR3 bases: TGTGCCACGTTACCTCGGCTGACCCAAGAGACCCAGTACTTC. Protein: CATLPRLTQETQYF.

The rearrangement links TRBV7-9 to TRBJ1-2; 8 nucleotides line up with TRBD1. Trimming removed 1 base from V and 6 bases from J; junction bases left unmatched: 4. The CDR3 is 14 amino acids. Germline V gene lookup returns CDR1 SEHNR and CDR2 FQNEAQ (reference sequence). CDR3 in DNA: TGTGCCAGCAGCTTAGTGTCAGGGGGCGATGGCTACACCTTC. Its translation: CASSLVSGGDGYTF.

The chain couples TRBV5-1 to TRBJ2-7; D may be TRBD1 (5 bases). Germline V gene data show CDR1 as SGHRS and CDR2 as YFSETQ. The V gene lost 1 base and the J gene lost 5 bases, with 16 bases spanning the gap. The CDR3 length is 15 residues. CDR3 in DNA: TGCGCCAGCAGCTTGTGGGGCTACGGGTCGGACGAGCAGTACTTC. It specifies CASSLWGYGSDEQYF.

The V call is TRBV18, the J call TRBJ2-5, with 7 bases aligning to TRBD2. This CDR3 is built from 14 residues. The ends lost 3 bases at V and 1 base at J; junction bases unmatched: 2. Germline CDR1 KGHSH, CDR2 LQKENI. The CDR3 protein is CASSPASGQETQYF. The DNA of the CDR3 is TGTGCCAGCTCACCGGCTAGCGGCCAAGAGACCCAGTACTTC. The complete variable domain, with remaining parts taken from reference TRBV18 and TRBJ2-5, reads NAGVMQNPRHLVRRRGQEARLRCSPMKGHSHVYWYRQLPEEGLKFMVYLQKENIIDESGMPKERFSAEFPKEGPSILRIQQVVRGDSAAYFCASSPASGQETQYFGPGTRLLVL.

This clone was counted a few times. The chain employs TRBV29-1 and TRBJ2-2; no definite D call. The germline CDR1 and CDR2 sequences are SQVTM and ANQGSEA. Trimming removed 7 bases from V and 8 bases from J, with 8 bases in between. The CDR3 is 10 amino acids. CDR3 nucleotide sequence: TGCAGCGGTCTCCGGGGGGAGCTGTTTTTT. It translates to CSGLRGELFF.

This chain connects TRBV29-1 to TRBJ2-1, with D tentatively TRBD2 (6 bases). CDR3 length: 14 residues. V lost 6 bases and J lost 7, with 19 bases in between. Germline assignment: CDR1 SQVTM and CDR2 ANQGSEA. This chain's CDR3 is CSVIAAIIGNEQFF. CDR3 sequence (DNA): TGCAGCGTAATAGCGGCTATAATTGGGAATGAGCAGTTCTTC.

J is TRBJ2-3 and V is TRBV12-5; TRBD1 agrees at 8 bases. The CDR3 has 16 residues. Trimming removed 1 base from V and 2 bases from J; junction bases left unmatched: 5. Germline lookup yields CDR1 LGHNT and CDR2 FRNRAP. CDR3 amino acids: CASGLGDRRYTDTQYF. The CDR3 nucleotides are TGTGCTAGTGGTTTGGGGGACAGGAGGTACACAGATACGCAGTATTTT.

V and J are TRBV27 and TRBJ1-5; unclear D gene. From germline, CDR1 is MNHEY and CDR2 SMNVEV (reference sequence). V lost 1 base, J lost 4 bases, and 8 bases lay in between. This CDR3 spans 14 amino acids. Here the CDR3 reads CASSLFRGNQPQHF. CDR3 nucleotides: TGTGCCAGCAGTTTATTTCGAGGGAATCAGCCCCAGCATTTT.

The genes are TRBV7-9 and TRBJ2-7, with 9 bases identical to TRBD1. Germline CDR1 and CDR2: SEHNR and FQNEAQ (reference sequence). This CDR3 has 12 amino acids. The CDR3 reads CASSLAGTGKSV. In nucleotides, the CDR3 is TGTGCCAGCAGCTTAGCCGGGACAGGGAAGAGCGTC.

This clone was detected a few times. J is TRBJ2-1 and V is TRBV9; no firm D call. V lost 1 base and J lost 3, with 5 bases in between. The CDR3 loop spans 13 amino acids. Germline V gene lookup returns CDR1 SGDLS and CDR2 YYNGEE. The chain's CDR3 is CASSVNNYNEQFF. The CDR3, as DNA: TGTGCCAGCAGCGTAAACAACTACAATGAGCAGTTCTTC.

The chain joins TRBV4-3 to TRBJ1-2; no clear D. The germline gives CDR1 LGHNA, CDR2 YSLEER. Trimming removed 0 bases from V and 5 bases from J, with 16 bases in between. The CDR3 is 16 amino acids. The CDR3 region has the DNA TGCGCCAGCAGCCAAGATGGCTCCTCAGACCTATATGGCTACACCTTC. This translates into CASSQDGSSDLYGYTF.

V gene TRBV29-1 combines with J gene TRBJ2-7; 8 nucleotides align to TRBD2. The V segment lost 4 bases and the J segment 3 bases; nucleotides outside the gene matches: 5. CDR1 is SQVTM and CDR2 is ANQGSEA in the germline V gene. The CDR3 extends over 13 amino acids. In DNA, the CDR3 is TGCAGCGTTGGCGGGGGGATTGGCTACGAGCAGTACTTC. It encodes CSVGGGIGYEQYF.

This chain links TRBV5-4 with TRBJ1-1, with a tentative D call TRBD1 (6 bases). Deletions cut 4 bases from V and 0 bases from J, with 10 bases between. CDR3 length: 14 residues. Germline V gives CDR1 SGHNT, CDR2 YYREEE (reference sequence). The DNA for the CDR3 is TGTGCCAGCAGCACCGGGACACTGAACACTGAAGCTTTCTTT. Translation: CASSTGTLNTEAFF.

J is TRBJ2-3 and V is TRBV2; TRBD2 matches 11 bases. The germline V gene encodes CDR1 SNHLY and CDR2 FYNNEI. After removal of 5 bases from V and 0 bases from J, the junction contained 1 base not matched to a gene. This CDR3 is built from 15 residues. The CDR3 sequence: CASSRLAGSTDTQYF. CDR3 bases: TGTGCCAGCAGTCGACTAGCGGGGAGCACAGATACGCAGTATTTT.

The chain has TRBV19 and TRBJ2-6; D tentatively reads TRBD1 or TRBD2 (5 bases each). The ends were cut back, 1 base at V and 4 bases at J, with 11 bases in the middle. From germline, CDR1 is LNHDA and CDR2 SQIVND (reference sequence). The length of the CDR3 is 16 residues. CDR3 in DNA: TGTGCCAGTAGTATAGGCTTCGGGGCCGGGGCCAACGTCCTGACTTTC. Translation: CASSIGFGAGANVLTF.

J is TRBJ1-1 and V is TRBV9, with D possibly matching TRBD1 (5 bases). The CDR3 extends over 14 amino acids. From germline, CDR1 is SGDLS and CDR2 YYNGEE. The V gene lost 4 bases and the J gene lost 6 bases, with 16 bases spanning the gap. The CDR3 loop reads CASSRGWGSPEAFF. In nucleotides, the CDR3 is TGTGCCAGCAGCCGGGGGTGGGGGTCCCCTGAAGCTTTCTTT.